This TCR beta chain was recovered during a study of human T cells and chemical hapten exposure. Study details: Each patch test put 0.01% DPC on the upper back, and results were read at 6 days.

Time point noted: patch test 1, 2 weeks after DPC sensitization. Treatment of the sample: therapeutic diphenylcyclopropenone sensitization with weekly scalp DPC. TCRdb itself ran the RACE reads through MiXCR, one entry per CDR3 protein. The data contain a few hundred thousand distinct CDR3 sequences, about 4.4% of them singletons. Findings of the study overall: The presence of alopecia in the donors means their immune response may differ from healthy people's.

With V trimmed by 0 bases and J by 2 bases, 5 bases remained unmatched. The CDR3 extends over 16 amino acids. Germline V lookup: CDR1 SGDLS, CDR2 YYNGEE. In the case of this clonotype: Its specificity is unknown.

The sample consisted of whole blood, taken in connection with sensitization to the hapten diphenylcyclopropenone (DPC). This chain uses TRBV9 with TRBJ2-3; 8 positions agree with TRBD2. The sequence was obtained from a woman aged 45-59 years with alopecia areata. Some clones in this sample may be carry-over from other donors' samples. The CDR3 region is CASSVAGGGPTDTQYF. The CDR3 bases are TGTGCCAGCAGCGTAGCCGGCGGGGGGCCCACAGATACGCAGTATTTT.